The rows below give T cell receptor beta chains drawn from one sample of a study of response to subunit inactivated influenza vaccine. TCRdb called the RT-PCR reads again in MiXCR, with one record for every CDR3 protein. The table shows about 570,000 distinct CDR3 sequences, with 10% to 12% occurring only once. This sample also belongs to another study, concerning T cells expressing NK-cell markers.

The source was PBMCs from blood, collected on the day of vaccination. These receptors were taken from a man in his fifties or sixties who received an inactivated influenza vaccine. CDR3s include the opening cysteine and the closing phenylalanine or tryptophan. Fields, in order: clone size, V gene, D gene, J gene, CDR3 protein, CDR3 DNA. D genes are given only for firm matches. Clone sizes are given selectively: once, few, many, or a class where the clone is expanded.

clone_size: NA
v_call: TRBV7-8
d_call: NA
j_call: TRBJ2-1
cdr3_aa: CASSLVRAGRNEQFF
cdr3_nt: TGTGCCAGCAGCTTAGTTCGAGCGGGCCGAAATGAGCAGTTCTTC

clone_size: few
v_call: TRBV13
d_call: NA
j_call: TRBJ2-5
cdr3_aa: CASSLWAYQETQYF
cdr3_nt: TGTGCCAGCAGCTTATGGGCGTACCAAGAGACCCAGTACTTC

clone_size: few
v_call: TRBV20-1
d_call: NA
j_call: TRBJ2-1
cdr3_aa: CSARDLGGAKQFF
cdr3_nt: TGCAGTGCTAGAGATTTAGGGGGGGCTAAACAGTTCTTC

clone_size: NA
v_call: TRBV7-2
d_call: NA
j_call: TRBJ2-7
cdr3_aa: CASSLTGQTPSYEQYF
cdr3_nt: TGTGCCAGCAGCTTGACGGGCCAGACGCCATCCTACGAGCAGTACTTC

clone_size: NA
v_call: TRBV6-6
d_call: NA
j_call: TRBJ1-1
cdr3_aa: CASNGNTEAFF
cdr3_nt: TGTGCCAGCAATGGGAACACTGAAGCTTTCTTT

clone_size: NA
v_call: TRBV6-1
d_call: NA
j_call: TRBJ1-1
cdr3_aa: CASIRDLHMNTEAFF
cdr3_nt: TGTGCCAGCATAAGGGATCTCCATATGAACACTGAAGCTTTCTTT

clone_size: NA
v_call: TRBV10-3
d_call: TRBD2
j_call: TRBJ2-1
cdr3_aa: CAIQNERGDNEQFF
cdr3_nt: TGTGCCATCCAAAACGAGCGGGGGGACAATGAGCAGTTCTTC

clone_size: few
v_call: TRBV28
d_call: TRBD2
j_call: TRBJ2-3
cdr3_aa: CASNLWGGDTQYF
cdr3_nt: TGTGCCAGCAACCTCTGGGGGGGAGATACGCAGTATTTT

clone_size: NA
v_call: TRBV7-2
d_call: TRBD1
j_call: TRBJ2-7
cdr3_aa: CASSQTGGSYEQYF
cdr3_nt: TGTGCCAGCAGCCAGACAGGGGGCTCCTACGAGCAGTACTTC

clone_size: few
v_call: TRBV4-1
d_call: NA
j_call: TRBJ2-1
cdr3_aa: CASSWRGGPSYNEQFF
cdr3_nt: TGCGCCAGCAGTTGGAGGGGGGGCCCCTCCTACAATGAGCAGTTCTTC

clone_size: NA
v_call: TRBV7-2
d_call: TRBD2
j_call: TRBJ2-2
cdr3_aa: CASSFRGSSGGTGELFF
cdr3_nt: TGTGCCAGCAGCTTCCGCGGGAGTAGCGGGGGGACCGGGGAGCTGTTTTTT

clone_size: many
v_call: TRBV6-1
d_call: NA
j_call: TRBJ2-3
cdr3_aa: CAIDEKQGLTDTQYF
cdr3_nt: TGTGCCATCGATGAAAAACAGGGCTTGACAGATACGCAGTATTTT

clone_size: NA
v_call: TRBV5-1
d_call: NA
j_call: TRBJ2-7
cdr3_aa: CASSSMGGTYEQYF
cdr3_nt: TGCGCCAGCAGCTCCATGGGTGGGACCTACGAGCAGTACTTC

clone_size: many
v_call: TRBV29-1
d_call: NA
j_call: TRBJ2-7
cdr3_aa: CSGIVGYEQYF
cdr3_nt: TGCAGCGGAATAGTGGGTTACGAGCAGTACTTC

clone_size: NA
v_call: TRBV30
d_call: NA
j_call: TRBJ1-1
cdr3_aa: CAWSRQHEAFF
cdr3_nt: TGTGCCTGGAGTCGGCAGCATGAAGCTTTCTTT

clone_size: NA
v_call: TRBV20-1
d_call: NA
j_call: TRBJ2-6
cdr3_aa: CSARDPDGANVLTF
cdr3_nt: TGCAGTGCTAGAGACCCGGACGGGGCCAACGTCCTGACTTTC

clone_size: many
v_call: TRBV7-2
d_call: NA
j_call: TRBJ2-7
cdr3_aa: CASSLERRSYEQYF
cdr3_nt: TGTGCCAGCAGCTTAGAGCGGAGGAGTTACGAGCAGTACTTC

clone_size: few
v_call: TRBV6-5
d_call: TRBD1
j_call: TRBJ1-1
cdr3_aa: CASSYETGASGAFF
cdr3_nt: TGTGCCAGCAGTTACGAGACAGGGGCTTCAGGGGCTTTCTTT

clone_size: few
v_call: TRBV20-1
d_call: NA
j_call: TRBJ2-3
cdr3_aa: CSARGSGAGFSADTQYF
cdr3_nt: TGCAGTGCTAGAGGTAGCGGAGCCGGGTTCAGTGCAGATACGCAGTATTTT

clone_size: NA
v_call: TRBV6-2/TRBV6-3
d_call: NA
j_call: TRBJ2-3
cdr3_aa: CASSSVGTTQYF
cdr3_nt: TGTGCCAGCAGTTCTGTAGGAACCACGCAGTATTTT

clone_size: few
v_call: TRBV12-3/TRBV12-4
d_call: NA
j_call: TRBJ2-1
cdr3_aa: CASSHRGGLNEQFF
cdr3_nt: TGTGCCAGCAGCCATCGGGGCGGCTTGAATGAGCAGTTCTTC

clone_size: NA
v_call: TRBV3-1
d_call: TRBD1
j_call: TRBJ2-7
cdr3_aa: CASSQGTGVEQYF
cdr3_nt: TGTGCCAGCAGCCAAGGGACAGGGGTCGAGCAGTACTTC

clone_size: NA
v_call: TRBV20-1
d_call: NA
j_call: TRBJ1-5
cdr3_aa: CSASPTLYSNQPQHF
cdr3_nt: TGCAGTGCTAGTCCGACCCTCTATAGCAATCAGCCCCAGCATTTT

clone_size: NA
v_call: TRBV6-1
d_call: TRBD2
j_call: TRBJ2-2
cdr3_aa: CASKLAGVTGELFF
cdr3_nt: TGTGCCAGCAAACTAGCGGGAGTCACCGGGGAGCTGTTTTTT

clone_size: NA
v_call: TRBV12-3/TRBV12-4
d_call: NA
j_call: TRBJ2-7
cdr3_aa: CACKGVSYEQYF
cdr3_nt: TGTGCCTGTAAAGGGGTCTCCTACGAGCAGTACTTC

clone_size: few
v_call: TRBV25-1
d_call: NA
j_call: TRBJ2-1
cdr3_aa: CASSEGFIYNEQFF
cdr3_nt: TGTGCCAGCAGTGAAGGGTTCATCTACAATGAGCAGTTCTTC

clone_size: NA
v_call: TRBV7-2
d_call: NA
j_call: TRBJ2-5
cdr3_aa: CASSYNMDGGLGETQYF
cdr3_nt: TGTGCCAGCAGCTATAACATGGACGGAGGCCTCGGAGAGACCCAGTACTTC

clone_size: few
v_call: TRBV7-8
d_call: NA
j_call: TRBJ2-1
cdr3_aa: CASSLLSVGEQFF
cdr3_nt: TGTGCCAGCAGCCTCCTCTCCGTTGGTGAGCAGTTCTTC

clone_size: few
v_call: TRBV24-1
d_call: NA
j_call: TRBJ2-3
cdr3_aa: CATSDPDPGPSTDTQYF
cdr3_nt: TGTGCCACCAGTGATCCAGACCCCGGGCCCAGCACAGATACGCAGTATTTT

clone_size: NA
v_call: TRBV19
d_call: NA
j_call: TRBJ2-1
cdr3_aa: CASSTGTHYNEQFF
cdr3_nt: TGTGCCAGTAGTACCGGGACTCACTACAATGAGCAGTTCTTC

clone_size: NA
v_call: TRBV29-1
d_call: TRBD1
j_call: TRBJ2-7
cdr3_aa: CSGTGPSYEQYF
cdr3_nt: TGCAGCGGGACAGGGCCCTCCTACGAGCAGTACTTC

clone_size: many
v_call: TRBV20-1
d_call: NA
j_call: TRBJ1-1
cdr3_aa: CSARDRGNTEAFF
cdr3_nt: TGCAGTGCTAGAGACAGGGGGAACACTGAAGCTTTCTTT

clone_size: NA
v_call: TRBV20-1
d_call: TRBD2
j_call: TRBJ2-1
cdr3_aa: CSARDLLAGGSYNEQFF
cdr3_nt: TGCAGTGCTAGAGATTTACTAGCGGGAGGCTCCTACAATGAGCAGTTCTTC

clone_size: many
v_call: TRBV7-9
d_call: NA
j_call: TRBJ1-5
cdr3_aa: CASSASGTGQPQHF
cdr3_nt: TGTGCCAGCAGCGCCTCAGGGACGGGCCAGCCCCAGCATTTT

clone_size: few
v_call: TRBV18
d_call: NA
j_call: TRBJ1-2
cdr3_aa: CASSPVQGEYGYTF
cdr3_nt: TGTGCCAGCTCACCGGTACAGGGAGAGTATGGCTACACCTTC

clone_size: many
v_call: TRBV28
d_call: NA
j_call: TRBJ2-7
cdr3_aa: CASGYYEQYF
cdr3_nt: TGTGCCAGCGGCTACTACGAGCAGTACTTC

clone_size: many
v_call: TRBV7-9
d_call: NA
j_call: TRBJ1-2
cdr3_aa: CAGLRGEGYTF
cdr3_nt: TGTGCCGGCCTGAGGGGCGAGGGCTACACCTTC

clone_size: NA
v_call: TRBV29-1
d_call: TRBD2
j_call: TRBJ2-3
cdr3_aa: CSVGRGEGDTQYF
cdr3_nt: TGCAGCGTTGGGCGGGGGGAAGGAGATACGCAGTATTTT

clone_size: NA
v_call: TRBV5-4
d_call: TRBD2
j_call: TRBJ2-7
cdr3_aa: CASSLYGRAFHEQYF
cdr3_nt: TGTGCCAGCAGCTTGTACGGGAGGGCCTTCCACGAGCAGTACTTC

clone_size: many
v_call: TRBV5-1
d_call: NA
j_call: TRBJ1-1
cdr3_aa: CASSLGTDRPTEAFF
cdr3_nt: TGCGCCAGCAGCTTGGGGACAGATCGGCCCACTGAAGCTTTCTTT

clone_size: many
v_call: TRBV27
d_call: NA
j_call: TRBJ1-6
cdr3_aa: CVLGGLMDNSPLHF
cdr3_nt: TGTGTCCTTGGGGGGCTTATGGATAATTCACCCCTCCACTTT

clone_size: NA
v_call: TRBV6-2/TRBV6-3
d_call: NA
j_call: TRBJ1-1
cdr3_aa: CASSYLDGQHEAFF
cdr3_nt: TGTGCCAGCAGTTACCTAGATGGGCAGCATGAAGCTTTCTTT

clone_size: NA
v_call: TRBV10-3
d_call: TRBD1
j_call: TRBJ1-3
cdr3_aa: CAIHPGQRSGNTIYF
cdr3_nt: TGTGCCATCCATCCGGGACAGCGCTCTGGAAACACCATATATTTT

clone_size: NA
v_call: TRBV19
d_call: NA
j_call: TRBJ2-3
cdr3_aa: CASRKKGGTDTQYF
cdr3_nt: TGTGCCAGTAGAAAAAAAGGAGGCACAGATACGCAGTATTTT

clone_size: NA
v_call: TRBV15
d_call: NA
j_call: TRBJ2-7
cdr3_aa: CATSREIRKQYF
cdr3_nt: TGTGCCACCAGCAGAGAAATAAGGAAGCAGTACTTC

clone_size: NA
v_call: TRBV12-3/TRBV12-4
d_call: NA
j_call: TRBJ1-1
cdr3_aa: CASSPGDGHTEAFF
cdr3_nt: TGTGCCAGCAGCCCAGGGGACGGGCACACTGAAGCTTTCTTT

clone_size: NA
v_call: TRBV4-2
d_call: NA
j_call: TRBJ1-4
cdr3_aa: CASSQGVGEKLFF
cdr3_nt: TGTGCCAGCAGCCAGGGAGTCGGCGAAAAACTGTTTTTT

clone_size: NA
v_call: TRBV11-2
d_call: TRBD1
j_call: TRBJ2-4
cdr3_aa: CASSRRTGLAKNIQYF
cdr3_nt: TGTGCCAGCAGCCGCAGGACAGGACTAGCCAAAAACATTCAGTACTTC

clone_size: NA
v_call: TRBV28
d_call: TRBD1
j_call: TRBJ2-5
cdr3_aa: CASGPTGSQETQYF
cdr3_nt: TGTGCCAGCGGACCGACAGGGAGCCAAGAGACCCAGTACTTC

clone_size: NA
v_call: TRBV29-1
d_call: NA
j_call: TRBJ2-1
cdr3_aa: CSVGTGNYNEQFF
cdr3_nt: TGCAGCGTTGGGACTGGAAACTACAATGAGCAGTTCTTC

clone_size: NA
v_call: TRBV4-3
d_call: NA
j_call: TRBJ1-2
cdr3_aa: CASSQELGLYGYTF
cdr3_nt: TGCGCCAGCAGCCAAGAATTGGGGCTCTATGGCTACACCTTC

clone_size: few
v_call: TRBV6-5
d_call: TRBD2
j_call: TRBJ2-1
cdr3_aa: CASSYSQWTSGYNEQFF
cdr3_nt: TGTGCCAGCAGTTACTCCCAATGGACTAGCGGGTACAATGAGCAGTTCTTC

clone_size: NA
v_call: TRBV7-2
d_call: NA
j_call: TRBJ2-1
cdr3_aa: CASSQLIGTARNEQFF
cdr3_nt: TGTGCCAGCAGCCAACTAATTGGGACCGCCCGGAATGAGCAGTTCTTC